These 9 T cell receptor beta chains originate from one sample sequenced in a study of blood T cell repertoires in COVID-19. This table comes from immunoSEQ multiplex PCR, and its TCRdb copy is limited to in-frame clones, with some not included. The table includes about 240,000 clones, 87% detected once. Sequenced input: PBMCs or T cells enriched from blood (not recorded which). These receptors came from a woman aged 30 to 39 with acute COVID-19.

The gene calls are TRBV25-1 and TRBJ2-3; D perhaps matches TRBD1 (5 bases). Germline CDR1 and CDR2: MGHDK and SYGVNS. The CDR3 length is 15 residues. Between the trimmed V and J ends, which lost 1 base and 2 bases, there was a span of 10 bases. CDR3 nucleotides: TGTGCCAGCAGTGAATTCGTAGGGGTCACAGATACGCAGTATTTT. This translates into CASSEFVGVTDTQYF.

On this clone itself: Other DNA sequences within the sample encode an identical CDR3. The V gene is TRBV7-9, the J gene TRBJ1-1, with D uncertain. Germline V gene lookup returns CDR1 SEHNR and CDR2 FQNEAQ (reference sequence). This CDR3 has 13 residues. The germline V and J ends were trimmed by 3 bases and 4 bases, with 9 bases remaining between them. This CDR3 reads CASSLEGGTEAFF. The CDR3, as DNA: TGTGCCAGCAGCTTGGAGGGAGGCACTGAAGCTTTCTTT.

V usage is TRBV14 and J usage is TRBJ1-1, with a weak D call TRBD1 (6 bases). The CDR3 runs 12 residues. Trimming pared 3 bases from V and 4 bases from J, leaving 6 bases between. The germline CDR1 and CDR2 sequences are SGHDN and FVKESK. In DNA form, the CDR3 reads TGTGCCAGCAGCCAGGGGGCCACTGAAGCTTTCTTT. Its protein product is CASSQGATEAFF.

The chain uses TRBV12-5 and TRBJ1-5; 8 positions match TRBD1. CDR1 LGHNT and CDR2 FRNRAP come from the germline V gene. Trimming removed 0 bases from V and 6 bases from J; junction bases left unmatched: 13. The CDR3 covers 18 residues. The CDR3 is CASGLVLWGQVYRQPQHF. CDR3 in DNA: TGTGCTAGTGGTTTGGTACTTTGGGGACAGGTCTATCGTCAGCCCCAGCATTTT.

The CDR3 sequence is CASSILSAGQETQYF. The CDR3 DNA is TGTGCCAGTAGTATATTAAGCGCGGGGCAAGAGACCCAGTACTTC. V gene TRBV19 combines with J gene TRBJ2-5, with D maybe TRBD2 (6 bases). The CDR3 is 15 amino acids. CDR1 and CDR2 (germline): LNHDA, SQIVND (reference sequence). V lost 2 bases, J lost 2 bases, and 12 bases lay in between.

CDR3 nucleotides: TGTGCCAGCAGCCAAGATTGGCGGGGGCGTACAGATACGCAGTATTTT. As protein: CASSQDWRGRTDTQYF. This rearrangement joins TRBV4-2 to TRBJ2-3; possible D gene TRBD2, 7 bases. The CDR3 has 16 amino acids. CDR1 LGHNA and CDR2 YNFKEQ come from the germline V gene. The V end lost 0 bases, the J end lost 3 bases, and 13 bases lay between the germline ends.

The rearrangement joins TRBV5-1 to TRBJ1-2; 9 bases align to TRBD1. The V segment lost 4 bases and the J segment 2 bases; nucleotides outside the gene matches: 3. Germline assignment: CDR1 SGHRS and CDR2 YFSETQ. This CDR3 is built from 14 residues. The CDR3 nucleotides are TGCGCCAGCAGCCCAGGACAGGGGAACTATGGCTACACCTTC. The encoded protein is CASSPGQGNYGYTF. The variable domain in full, with the rest retrieved from reference TRBV5-1 and TRBJ1-2, is KAGVTQTPRYLIKTRGQQVTLSCSPISGHRSVSWYQQTPGQGLQFLFEYFSETQRNKGNFPGRFSGRQFSNSRSEMNVSTLELGDSALYLCASSPGQGNYGYTFGSGTRLTVV.

This clone is a singleton in its sample. The chain joins TRBV5-6 to TRBJ1-5; 10 bases line up with TRBD1. Germline lookup yields CDR1 SGHDT and CDR2 YYEEEE. There are 15 residues in the CDR3. After removal of 6 bases from V and 2 bases from J, the junction contained 5 bases not matched to a gene. CDR3 in DNA: TGTGCCAGCACTTTGACAGGGGGCGGCAATCAGCCCCAGCATTTT. Translation: CASTLTGGGNQPQHF.

This clone appeared a single time. The chain couples TRBV2 to TRBJ1-1, with D possibly matching TRBD1 (5 bases). The CDR3 is 13 residues long. CDR1 and CDR2 (germline): SNHLY, FYNNEI. Trimming left V 6 bases short and J 5 bases short, with 13 bases between. In DNA form, the CDR3 reads TGTGCCAGCAGAGTCCAGGGTAGGACTGAAGCTTTCTTT. This translates into CASRVQGRTEAFF.